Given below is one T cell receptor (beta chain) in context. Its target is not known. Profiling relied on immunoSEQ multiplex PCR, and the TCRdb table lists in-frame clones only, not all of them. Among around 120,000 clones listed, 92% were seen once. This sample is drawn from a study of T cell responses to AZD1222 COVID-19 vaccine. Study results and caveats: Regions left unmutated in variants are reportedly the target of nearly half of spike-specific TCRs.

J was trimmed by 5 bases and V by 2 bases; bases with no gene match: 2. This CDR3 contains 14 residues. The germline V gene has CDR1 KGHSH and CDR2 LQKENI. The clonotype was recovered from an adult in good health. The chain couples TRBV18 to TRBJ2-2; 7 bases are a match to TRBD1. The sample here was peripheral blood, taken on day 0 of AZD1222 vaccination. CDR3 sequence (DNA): TGTGCCAGCTCACCAGAGGGGGCTACCGGGGAGCTGTTTTTT. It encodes CASSPEGATGELFF. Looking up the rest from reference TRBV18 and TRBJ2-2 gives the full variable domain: NAGVMQNPRHLVRRRGQEARLRCSPMKGHSHVYWYRQLPEEGLKFMVYLQKENIIDESGMPKERFSAEFPKEGPSILRIQQVVRGDSAAYFCASSPEGATGELFFGEGSRLTVL.